This T cell receptor beta chain was observed in a study of glioma-infiltrating T cells. Broader study findings: Very few CDR3 sequences were shared between tissue and blood. Non-neoplastic patients had below-expected tissue-blood divergence, while all gliomas exceeded expectation.

Trimming removed 1 base at V and 0 bases at J, with 4 bases between. The CDR3 sequence is 14 residues long. Germline lookup yields CDR1 LGHDT and CDR2 YNNKEL (reference sequence). With respect to this clonotype: Its antigen remains unknown.

The iRepertoire nested amplicon-rescue multiplex PCR amplified TCR alpha and beta CDR3s from RNA. Input was 100-400 ng of tissue mRNA or PBMC total RNA. TCRdb itself ran the multiplex PCR reads through MiXCR, one entry per CDR3 protein. The sample contains approximately 120,000 distinct CDR3 sequences, around a quarter of which appear only once. The genes are TRBV3-1 and TRBJ1-5, with D unclear. The TCR was taken from a human donor with low-grade glioma or glioblastoma, undergoing nonglioma brain surgery, or in good health (not recorded which). The sequencing sample was made of glioma tissue, nonneoplastic brain tissue, or PBMCs (not recorded which). CDR3: CASSQGGSNQPQHF. The CDR3 region has the DNA TGTGCCAGCAGCCAAGGAGGTAGCAATCAGCCCCAGCATTTT.